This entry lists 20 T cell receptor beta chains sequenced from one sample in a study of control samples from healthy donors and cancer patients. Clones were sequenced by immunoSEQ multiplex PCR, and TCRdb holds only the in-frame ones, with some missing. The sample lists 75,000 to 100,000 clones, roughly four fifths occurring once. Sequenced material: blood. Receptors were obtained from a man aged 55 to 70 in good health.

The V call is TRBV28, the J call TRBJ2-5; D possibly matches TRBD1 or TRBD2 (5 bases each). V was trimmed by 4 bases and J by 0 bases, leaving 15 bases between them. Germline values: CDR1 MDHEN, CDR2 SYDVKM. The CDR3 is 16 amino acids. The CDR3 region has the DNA TGTGCCAGCAGTTCATCCCCCGGGGCCGACCAAGAGACCCAGTACTTC. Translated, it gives CASSSSPGADQETQYF.

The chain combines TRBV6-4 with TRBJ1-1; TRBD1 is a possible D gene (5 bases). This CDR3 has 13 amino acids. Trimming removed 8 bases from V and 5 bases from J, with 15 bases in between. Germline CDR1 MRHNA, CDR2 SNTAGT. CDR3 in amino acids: CASAAGRGTEAFF. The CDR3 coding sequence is TGTGCCAGCGCGGCGGGAAGGGGAACTGAAGCTTTCTTT.

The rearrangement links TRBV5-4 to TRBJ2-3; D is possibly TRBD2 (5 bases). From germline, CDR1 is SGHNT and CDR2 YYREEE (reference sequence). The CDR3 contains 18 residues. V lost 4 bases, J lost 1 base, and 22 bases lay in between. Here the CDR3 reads CASSVFPGPRAGTDTQYF. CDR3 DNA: TGTGCCAGCAGCGTGTTCCCGGGTCCCAGAGCGGGCACAGATACGCAGTATTTT.

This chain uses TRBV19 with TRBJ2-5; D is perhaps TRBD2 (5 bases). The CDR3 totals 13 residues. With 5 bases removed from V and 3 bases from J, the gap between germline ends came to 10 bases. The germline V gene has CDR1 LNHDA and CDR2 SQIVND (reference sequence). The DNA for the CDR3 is TGTGCCAGTAGTTATACTAGAGAAGAGACCCAGTACTTC. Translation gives CASSYTREETQYF.

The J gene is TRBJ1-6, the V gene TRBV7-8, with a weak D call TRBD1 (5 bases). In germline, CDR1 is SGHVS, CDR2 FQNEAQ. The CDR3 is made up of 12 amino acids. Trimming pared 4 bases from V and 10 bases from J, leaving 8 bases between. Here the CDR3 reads CASSSRTSPLHF. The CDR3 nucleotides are TGTGCCAGCAGCTCGAGGACATCACCCCTCCACTTT.

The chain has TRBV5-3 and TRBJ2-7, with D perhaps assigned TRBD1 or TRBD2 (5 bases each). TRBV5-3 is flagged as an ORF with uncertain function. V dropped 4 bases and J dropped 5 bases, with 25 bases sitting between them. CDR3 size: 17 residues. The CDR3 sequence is CARSQRCRELEVHEQYF. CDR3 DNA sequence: TGTGCCAGAAGCCAGAGATGCAGGGAACTGGAGGTCCACGAGCAGTACTTC.

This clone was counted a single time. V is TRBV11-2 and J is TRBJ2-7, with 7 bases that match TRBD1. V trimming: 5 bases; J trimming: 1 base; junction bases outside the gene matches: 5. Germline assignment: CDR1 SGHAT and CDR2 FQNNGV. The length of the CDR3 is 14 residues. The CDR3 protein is CASSHGTASYEQYF. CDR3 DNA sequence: TGTGCCAGCAGCCACGGGACAGCATCCTACGAGCAGTACTTC. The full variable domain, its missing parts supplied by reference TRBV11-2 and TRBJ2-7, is EAGVAQSPRYKIIEKRQSVAFWCNPISGHATLYWYQQILGQGPKLLIQFQNNGVVDDSQLPKDRFSAERLKGVDSTLKIQPAKLEDSAVYLCASSHGTASYEQYFGPGTRLTVT.

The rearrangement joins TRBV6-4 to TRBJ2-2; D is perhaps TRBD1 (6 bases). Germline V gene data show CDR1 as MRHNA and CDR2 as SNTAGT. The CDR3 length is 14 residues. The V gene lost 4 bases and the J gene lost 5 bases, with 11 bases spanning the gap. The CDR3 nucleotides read TGTGCCAGCAGTGGACACAGGGAAACCGGGGAGCTGTTTTTT. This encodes CASSGHRETGELFF.

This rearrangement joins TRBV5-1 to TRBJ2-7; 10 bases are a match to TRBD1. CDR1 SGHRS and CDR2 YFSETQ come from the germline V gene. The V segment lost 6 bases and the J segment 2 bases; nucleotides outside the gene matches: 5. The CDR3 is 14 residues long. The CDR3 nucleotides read TGCGCCAGCAAGGGGGGGACAGGGGCCTACGAGCAGTACTTC. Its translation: CASKGGTGAYEQYF.

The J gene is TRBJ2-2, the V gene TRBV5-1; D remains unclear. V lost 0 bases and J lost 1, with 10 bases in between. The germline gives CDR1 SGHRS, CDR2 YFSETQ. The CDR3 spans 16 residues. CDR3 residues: CASSLDVGGNTGELFF. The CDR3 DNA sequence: TGCGCCAGCAGCTTGGATGTAGGTGGGAACACCGGGGAGCTGTTTTTT.

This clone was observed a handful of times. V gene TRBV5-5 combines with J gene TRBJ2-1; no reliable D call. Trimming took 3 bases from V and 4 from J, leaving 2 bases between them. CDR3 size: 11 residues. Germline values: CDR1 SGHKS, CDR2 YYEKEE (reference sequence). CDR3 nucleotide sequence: TGTGCCAGCAGCTCTTACAATGAGCAGTTCTTC. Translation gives CASSSYNEQFF.

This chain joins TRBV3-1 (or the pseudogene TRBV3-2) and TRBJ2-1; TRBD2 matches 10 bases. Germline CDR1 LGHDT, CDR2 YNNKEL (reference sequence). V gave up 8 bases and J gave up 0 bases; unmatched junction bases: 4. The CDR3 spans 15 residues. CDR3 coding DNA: TGTGCCAGCTCCTGGACTAGCGGCTCCTACAATGAGCAGTTCTTC. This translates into CASSWTSGSYNEQFF.

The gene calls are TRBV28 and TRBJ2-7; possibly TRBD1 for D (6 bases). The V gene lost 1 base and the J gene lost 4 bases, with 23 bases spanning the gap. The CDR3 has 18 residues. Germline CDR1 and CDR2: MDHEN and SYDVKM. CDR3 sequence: CASSLYQWTAQGGYEQYF. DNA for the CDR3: TGTGCCAGCAGTTTATATCAATGGACAGCCCAAGGAGGTTACGAGCAGTACTTC.

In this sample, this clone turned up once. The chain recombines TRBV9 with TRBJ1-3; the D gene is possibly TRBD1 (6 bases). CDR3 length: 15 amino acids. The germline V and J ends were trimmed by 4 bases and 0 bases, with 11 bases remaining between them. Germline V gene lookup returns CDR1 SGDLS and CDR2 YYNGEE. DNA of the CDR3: TGTGCCAGCAGCTCCCAGGGGAACTCTGGAAACACCATATATTTT. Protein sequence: CASSSQGNSGNTIYF.

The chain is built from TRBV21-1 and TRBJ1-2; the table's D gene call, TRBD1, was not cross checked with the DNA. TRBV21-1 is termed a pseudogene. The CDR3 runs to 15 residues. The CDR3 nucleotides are TGTGCCAGCAGCAAAGGAGGAGGGGGCGGGGATGGCTACACCTTC. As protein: CASSKGGGGGDGYTF.

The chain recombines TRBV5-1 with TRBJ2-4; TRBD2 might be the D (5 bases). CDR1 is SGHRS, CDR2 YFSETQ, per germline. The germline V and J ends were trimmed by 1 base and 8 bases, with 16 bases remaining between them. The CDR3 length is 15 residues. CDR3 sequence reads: CASSLNGLMEDIQYF. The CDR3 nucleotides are TGCGCCAGCAGCTTGAATGGTCTCATGGAGGACATTCAGTACTTC.

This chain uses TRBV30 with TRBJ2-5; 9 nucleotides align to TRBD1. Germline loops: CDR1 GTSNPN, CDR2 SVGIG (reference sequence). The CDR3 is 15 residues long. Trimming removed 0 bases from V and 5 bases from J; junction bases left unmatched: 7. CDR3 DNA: TGTGCCTGGAGTGTAGGGGACAGGGCATCGGAGACCCAGTACTTC. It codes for CAWSVGDRASETQYF.

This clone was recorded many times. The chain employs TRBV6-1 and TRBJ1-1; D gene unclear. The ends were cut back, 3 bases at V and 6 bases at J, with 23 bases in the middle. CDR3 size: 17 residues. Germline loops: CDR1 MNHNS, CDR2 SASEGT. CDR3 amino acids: CASSDPKGFGVGSEAFF. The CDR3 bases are TGTGCCAGCAGTGACCCCAAAGGGTTTGGCGTGGGCTCTGAAGCTTTCTTT.

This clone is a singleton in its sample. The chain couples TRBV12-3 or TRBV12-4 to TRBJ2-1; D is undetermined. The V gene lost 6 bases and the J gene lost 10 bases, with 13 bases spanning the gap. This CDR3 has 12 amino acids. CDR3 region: CASSLRYAEQFF. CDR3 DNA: TGTGCCAGCAGCCTTAGGTACGCGGAGCAGTTCTTC.

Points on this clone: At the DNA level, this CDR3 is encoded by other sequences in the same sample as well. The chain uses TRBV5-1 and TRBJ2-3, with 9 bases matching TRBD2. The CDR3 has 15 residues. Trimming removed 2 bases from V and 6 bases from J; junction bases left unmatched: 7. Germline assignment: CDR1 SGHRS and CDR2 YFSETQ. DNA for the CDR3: TGCGCCAGCAGCTTACGGGGCGGGGGGGCTGATACGCAGTATTTT. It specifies CASSLRGGGADTQYF.